Here is one TCR beta chain with its context. V was pared by 6 bases and J by 3 bases, with 11 bases between. Germline V gene lookup returns CDR1 SNHLY and CDR2 FYNNEI. This CDR3 spans 14 amino acids. The data stem from a study of blood T cell repertoires in COVID-19. Across the study: Acute-phase and convalescent COVID-19 samples originated in the United States, Italy and Spain. From T cells, B-cell-depleted T cells, or PBMCs came the material, which was cDNA or gDNA.

Original processing methods: Amplification from reference gene primers served as the basis for estimated nucleated cell counts. Assay used: immunoSEQ multiplex PCR; TCRdb lists only in-frame clones, some missing. The V and J calls and the clone size are those of that table, but D and trimming were determined from the DNA. The sample shows 180,000 or so clones, about 80% of them seen only once. The participants were between roughly 18 and 89 years old and came from 24 US areas. Sequencing was done on a sample of PBMCs or T cells enriched from blood (not recorded which). The TCR sequence derives from a man aged 60 to 69 who had been exposed to COVID-19. The chain has TRBV2 and TRBJ1-4; tentatively, D is TRBD1 (5 bases). CDR3 loop: CASRRGGANEKLFF. CDR3 coding DNA: TGTGCCAGCAGGAGGGGAGGAGCTAATGAAAAACTGTTTTTT. Looking up the rest from reference TRBV2 and TRBJ1-4 gives the full variable domain: EPEVTQTPSHQVTQMGQEVILRCVPISNHLYFYWYRQILGQKVEFLVSFYNNEISEKSEIFDDQFSVERPDGSNFTLKIRSTKLEDSAMYFCASRRGGANEKLFFGSGTQLSVL.